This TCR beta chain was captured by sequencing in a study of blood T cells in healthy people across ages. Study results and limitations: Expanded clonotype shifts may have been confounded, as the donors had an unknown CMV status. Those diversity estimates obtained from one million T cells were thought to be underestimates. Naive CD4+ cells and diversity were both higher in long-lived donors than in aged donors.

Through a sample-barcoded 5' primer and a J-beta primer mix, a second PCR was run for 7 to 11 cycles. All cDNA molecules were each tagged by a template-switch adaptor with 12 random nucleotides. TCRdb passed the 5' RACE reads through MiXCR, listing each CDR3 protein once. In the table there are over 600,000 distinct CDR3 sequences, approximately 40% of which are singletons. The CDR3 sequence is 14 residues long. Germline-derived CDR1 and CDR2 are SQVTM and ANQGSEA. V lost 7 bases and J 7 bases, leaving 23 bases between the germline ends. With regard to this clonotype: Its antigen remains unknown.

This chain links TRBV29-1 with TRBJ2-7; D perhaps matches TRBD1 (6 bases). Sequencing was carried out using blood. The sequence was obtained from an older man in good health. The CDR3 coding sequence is TGCAGCGCCCGTTTTCACAGGGATCCGTGGGAGCAGTACTTC. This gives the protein CSARFHRDPWEQYF.